The rows below give T cell receptor beta chains drawn from one sample of a study of blood T cell repertoires in COVID-19. Sequencing used immunoSEQ multiplex PCR; TCRdb keeps in-frame clones, though not all of them. The sample contains about 190,000 clones, 85% to 90% of which appear only once. What was sequenced was peripheral blood. Every receptor here comes from a man in his fifties or sixties with acute or convalescent COVID-19. CDR3s include the opening cysteine and the closing phenylalanine or tryptophan. A D gene is named only where the DNA matches it firmly. Rows may omit the clone size; those that give it use once, few, many or a size class.

CDR3 protein: CASSSVWTGNTGELFF; CDR3 DNA: TGCGCCAGCAGCTCGGTTTGGACAGGCAACACCGGGGAGCTGTTTTTT; V gene: TRBV5-1; clone size: .; D gene: TRBD1; J gene: TRBJ2-2
CDR3 protein: CASSSDRETSGGLSDTQYF; CDR3 DNA: TGTGCCAGCAGCTCCGATAGGGAGACTAGCGGGGGTCTCTCGGATACGCAGTATTTT; V gene: TRBV7-2; clone size: .; D gene: TRBD2; J gene: TRBJ2-3
CDR3 protein: CASSSPGENGYTF; CDR3 DNA: TGTGCCAGCTCATCCCCGGGAGAGAATGGCTACACCTTC; V gene: TRBV18; clone size: .; D gene: .; J gene: TRBJ1-2
CDR3 protein: CASSILLAAYQETQYF; CDR3 DNA: TGTGCCAGCAGCATTCTACTAGCGGCGTACCAAGAGACCCAGTACTTC; V gene: TRBV7-9; clone size: once; D gene: TRBD2; J gene: TRBJ2-5
CDR3 protein: CASSFMGGPTGELFF; CDR3 DNA: TGTGCCAGCAGTTTTATGGGGGGGCCCACCGGGGAGCTGTTTTTT; V gene: TRBV27; clone size: once; D gene: .; J gene: TRBJ2-2
CDR3 protein: CASSQLAGGEETQYF; CDR3 DNA: TGTGCCAGCAGCCAATTAGCGGGAGGTGAAGAGACCCAGTACTTC; V gene: TRBV4-2; clone size: .; D gene: TRBD2; J gene: TRBJ2-5
CDR3 protein: CASSWTSGRVTDTQYF; CDR3 DNA: TGTGCCAGTAGTTGGACTAGCGGGAGGGTCACAGATACGCAGTATTTT; V gene: TRBV19; clone size: .; D gene: TRBD2; J gene: TRBJ2-3
CDR3 protein: CAWSPGTENLNYGYTF; CDR3 DNA: TGTGCCTGGAGTCCGGGGACAGAGAACCTTAACTATGGCTACACCTTC; V gene: TRBV30; clone size: .; D gene: TRBD1; J gene: TRBJ1-2
CDR3 protein: CATSRGQGGSGELFF; CDR3 DNA: TGTGCCACCAGCAGAGGACAGGGGGGATCCGGGGAGCTGTTTTTT; V gene: TRBV15; clone size: .; D gene: TRBD1; J gene: TRBJ2-2
CDR3 protein: CASSKGQTSNQPQHF; CDR3 DNA: TGTGCCAGCAGCAAAGGACAGACTAGCAATCAGCCCCAGCATTTT; V gene: TRBV5-8; clone size: .; D gene: .; J gene: TRBJ1-5
CDR3 protein: CASSLSLQGSTNEKLFF; CDR3 DNA: TGCGCCAGCAGCCTATCTTTACAGGGATCAACTAATGAAAAACTGTTTTTT; V gene: TRBV4-1; clone size: .; D gene: .; J gene: TRBJ1-4
CDR3 protein: CASSLDNYEQYF; CDR3 DNA: TGCGCCAGCAGCTTGGACAACTACGAGCAGTACTTC; V gene: TRBV5-1; clone size: .; D gene: .; J gene: TRBJ2-7
CDR3 protein: CASRGLAGSELRRGTDTQYF; CDR3 DNA: TGTGCCAGCAGGGGACTAGCGGGATCAGAATTGCGGCGCGGCACAGATACGCAGTATTTT; V gene: TRBV2; clone size: .; D gene: TRBD2; J gene: TRBJ2-3
CDR3 protein: CASSMTGALSYGYTF; CDR3 DNA: TGTGCCAGTAGTATGACAGGGGCTCTATCCTATGGCTACACCTTC; V gene: TRBV19; clone size: .; D gene: TRBD1; J gene: TRBJ1-2
CDR3 protein: CASRQGATEAFF; CDR3 DNA: TGTGCCAGCCGACAGGGGGCCACTGAAGCTTTCTTT; V gene: TRBV3-1/TRBV3-2; clone size: .; D gene: TRBD1; J gene: TRBJ1-1
CDR3 protein: CASRKGGSSQYF; CDR3 DNA: TGTGCCAGCAGGAAGGGGGGGTCGAGCCAGTACTTC; V gene: TRBV28; clone size: once; D gene: .; J gene: TRBJ2-5
CDR3 protein: CASQLGLGTEAFF; CDR3 DNA: TGTGCCAGCCAATTGGGGCTGGGCACTGAAGCTTTCTTT; V gene: TRBV6-5; clone size: .; D gene: .; J gene: TRBJ1-1
CDR3 protein: CASSATSGSSYEQYF; CDR3 DNA: TGTGCCAGCAGTGCCACTAGCGGGAGTTCCTACGAGCAGTACTTC; V gene: TRBV6-4; clone size: .; D gene: TRBD2; J gene: TRBJ2-7
CDR3 protein: CASTDFGEMGYTF; CDR3 DNA: TGCGCCAGCACTGATTTCGGGGAAATGGGCTACACCTTC; V gene: TRBV10-1; clone size: .; D gene: .; J gene: TRBJ1-2